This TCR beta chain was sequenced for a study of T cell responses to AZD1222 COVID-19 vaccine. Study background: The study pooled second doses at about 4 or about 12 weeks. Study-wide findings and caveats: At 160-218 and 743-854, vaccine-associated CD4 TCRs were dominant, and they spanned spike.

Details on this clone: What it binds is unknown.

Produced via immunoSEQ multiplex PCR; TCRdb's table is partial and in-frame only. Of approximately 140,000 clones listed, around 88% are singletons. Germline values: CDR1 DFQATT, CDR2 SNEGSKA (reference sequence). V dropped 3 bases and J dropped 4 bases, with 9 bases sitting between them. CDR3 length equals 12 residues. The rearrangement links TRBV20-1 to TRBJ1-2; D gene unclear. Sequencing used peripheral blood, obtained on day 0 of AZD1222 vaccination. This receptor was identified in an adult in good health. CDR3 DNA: TGCAGTGCTAGTCGGGGATCCTATGGCTACACCTTC. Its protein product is CSASRGSYGYTF.